The 15 T cell receptor beta chains below all came from one sample that was sequenced in a study of monozygotic twins with inflammatory bowel disease. Following a re-call of the 5' RACE reads, TCRdb has one entry per CDR3 protein and lacks DNA. In total, the table holds a few hundred thousand distinct CDR3 sequences. Sequences were obtained from blood. The receptor set was obtained from a human donor with ulcerative colitis or Crohn's disease, or a healthy co-twin of an affected twin (not recorded which).

CDR3 sequence: CASSLSDRLYSPLHF. V and J are TRBV27 and TRBJ1-6; TCRdb picks TRBD1, but there is no DNA to check that call. The CDR3 has 15 residues. The germline V gene encodes CDR1 MNHEY and CDR2 SMNVEV (reference sequence).

The rearrangement joins TRBV24-1 to TRBJ2-2; TCRdb indicates TRBD2, and absent DNA this call remains unverified. CDR1 is KGHDR and CDR2 is SFDVKD in the germline V gene. The CDR3 contains 16 residues. The CDR3 region is CATSDPRREWTGELFF.

This sequence joins TRBV28 and TRBJ2-7; there is no DNA to check the TCRdb D call of TRBD1. Germline V gene data show CDR1 as MDHEN and CDR2 as SYDVKM. The CDR3 consists of 15 residues. CDR3 sequence: CASSRPRQGAYEQYF.

CDR3: CAWSTGGSGANVLTF. The chain joins TRBV30 to TRBJ2-6; no DNA is available, so the TRBD1 call from TCRdb remains unchecked. CDR1 and CDR2 (germline): GTSNPN, SVGIG (reference sequence). The CDR3 runs 15 residues.

The rearrangement uses TRBV7-2 and TRBJ1-2; TCRdb's D gene call, TRBD1, goes unchecked for lack of DNA. Looked up from germline, CDR1 is SGHTA and CDR2 is FQGNSA. The CDR3 has 15 amino acids. CDR3 protein: CASSPSYRGGYGYTF. The full variable domain, in which reference TRBV7-2 and TRBJ1-2 provide the parts outside the CDR3, is GAGVSQSPSNKVTEKGKDVELRCDPISGHTALYWYRQSLGQGLEFLIYFQGNSAPDKSGLPSDRFSAERTGGSVSTLTIQRTQQEDSAVYLCASSPSYRGGYGYTFGSGTRLTVV.

J is TRBJ2-2 and V is TRBV12-3 or TRBV12-4; TCRdb reports TRBD1, a call that lacks DNA to check it against. The CDR3 extends over 16 amino acids. The CDR3 protein is CASSIPGQGDTGELFF.

The chain recombines TRBV12-3 or TRBV12-4 with TRBJ2-1; absent DNA, TCRdb's TRBD2 call cannot be checked. This CDR3 region has 16 residues. The CDR3 loop is CASSPPGLADYNEQFF.

The V gene is TRBV28, the J gene TRBJ2-2; TCRdb's D call of TRBD1 is untestable without DNA. This CDR3 comprises 16 residues. Germline CDR1 is MDHEN and CDR2 is SYDVKM. CDR3 residues: CASRRTGGANTGELFF.

The genes are TRBV20-1 and TRBJ1-5; without DNA, the TCRdb call of TRBD1 cannot be checked. From germline, CDR1 is DFQATT and CDR2 SNEGSKA (reference sequence). CDR3 length equals 15 residues. The CDR3 here is CSARSGAFSNQPQHF.

The rearrangement uses TRBV5-6 and TRBJ2-3; TCRdb lists TRBD2, though no DNA is available to test this call. Germline V gene data show CDR1 as SGHDT and CDR2 as YYEEEE. The CDR3 loop spans 13 amino acids. The CDR3 loop is CASSPGGGPRQYF.

The V gene is TRBV18, the J gene TRBJ1-5; the D call from TCRdb, TRBD1, cannot be confirmed without DNA. This CDR3 has 16 amino acids. Germline lookup yields CDR1 KGHSH and CDR2 LQKENI. The CDR3 protein is CASSPGANLDNQPQHF. The whole variable domain, remainder taken from reference TRBV18 and TRBJ1-5, is NAGVMQNPRHLVRRRGQEARLRCSPMKGHSHVYWYRQLPEEGLKFMVYLQKENIIDESGMPKERFSAEFPKEGPSILRIQQVVRGDSAAYFCASSPGANLDNQPQHFGDGTRLSIL.

The chain joins TRBV18 to TRBJ2-5; with no DNA, the TCRdb D assignment of TRBD1 cannot be verified. Germline V lookup: CDR1 KGHSH, CDR2 LQKENI. CDR3 size: 14 residues. The CDR3 protein is CASSPGPLGETQYF. Full variable domain (remainder filled in from reference TRBV18 and TRBJ2-5): NAGVMQNPRHLVRRRGQEARLRCSPMKGHSHVYWYRQLPEEGLKFMVYLQKENIIDESGMPKERFSAEFPKEGPSILRIQQVVRGDSAAYFCASSPGPLGETQYFGPGTRLLVL.

This chain links TRBV10-3 with TRBJ2-2. The germline V gene has CDR1 ENHRY and CDR2 SYGVKD. The CDR3 covers 13 residues. This CDR3 reads CAIGERSTGELFF.

The chain joins TRBV28 to TRBJ2-7; TCRdb designates TRBD2, a call that cannot be tested without DNA. Germline V lookup: CDR1 MDHEN, CDR2 SYDVKM. The CDR3 covers 15 residues. This CDR3 is CADREDRENQYEQYF.

The chain carries TRBV12-3 or TRBV12-4 and TRBJ2-1. The CDR3 loop spans 15 amino acids. The CDR3 is CASRTTYPIGNEQFF.